This T cell receptor beta chain was recovered during a study of early T cells in non-severe SARS-CoV-2 infection. In the library, individual cDNA molecules carried attached unique molecular identifiers. TCRdb processed the 5' RACE reads anew with MiXCR; each CDR3 protein has one entry. The top ten hold around 5.1% of the sample, which has tens of thousands of distinct CDR3 sequences, over 6% seen once. General observations from the study: In VDJdb matching, anti-spike CD8 responses were favored while private and CD4 specificities went missing.

At least ten counts were recorded for this clonotype. Its target is unknown. Per germline, CDR1 SEHNR and CDR2 FQNEAQ (reference sequence). The CDR3 spans 15 residues. V lost 1 base and J lost 0, with 10 bases in between. The rearrangement joins TRBV7-9 to TRBJ2-7; D unclear. The sequence was collected from an adult who was a healthcare worker with PCR-confirmed SARS-CoV-2 infection or an uninfected control (not recorded which). The sequencing input was whole blood. CDR3 DNA: TGTGCCAGCAGCTTAGGGACGCTGAGCTCCTACGAGCAGTACTTC. Its protein is CASSLGTLSSYEQYF.